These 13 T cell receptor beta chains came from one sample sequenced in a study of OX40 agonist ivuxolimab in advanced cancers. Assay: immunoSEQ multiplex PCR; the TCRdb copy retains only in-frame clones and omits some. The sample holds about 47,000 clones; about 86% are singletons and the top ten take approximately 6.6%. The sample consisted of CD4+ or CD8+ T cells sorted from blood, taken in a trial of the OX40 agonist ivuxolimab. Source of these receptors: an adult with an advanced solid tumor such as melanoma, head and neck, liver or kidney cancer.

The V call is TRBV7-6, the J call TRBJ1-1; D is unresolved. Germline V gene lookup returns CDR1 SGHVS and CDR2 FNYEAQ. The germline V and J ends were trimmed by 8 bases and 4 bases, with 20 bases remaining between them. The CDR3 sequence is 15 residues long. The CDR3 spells CASAYITGSGTEAFF. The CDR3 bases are TGTGCCAGCGCATACATTACGGGGTCGGGCACTGAAGCTTTCTTT.

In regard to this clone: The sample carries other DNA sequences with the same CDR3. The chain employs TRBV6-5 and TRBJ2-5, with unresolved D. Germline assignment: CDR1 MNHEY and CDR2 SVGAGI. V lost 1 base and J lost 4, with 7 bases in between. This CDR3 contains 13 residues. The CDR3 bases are TGTGCCAGCAGTTACTATGGCGGAGAGACCCAGTACTTC. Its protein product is CASSYYGGETQYF.

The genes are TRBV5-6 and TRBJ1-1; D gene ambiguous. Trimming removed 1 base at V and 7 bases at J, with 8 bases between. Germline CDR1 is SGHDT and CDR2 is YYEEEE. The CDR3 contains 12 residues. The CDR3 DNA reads TGTGCCAGCAGCTTGTACGGGAGTGAAGCTTTCTTT. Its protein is CASSLYGSEAFF.

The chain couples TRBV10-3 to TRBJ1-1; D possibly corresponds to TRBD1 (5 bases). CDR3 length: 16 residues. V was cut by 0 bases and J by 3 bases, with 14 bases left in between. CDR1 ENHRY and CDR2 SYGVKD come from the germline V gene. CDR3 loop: CAISESRDGIDTEAFF. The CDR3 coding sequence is TGTGCCATCAGTGAGTCCAGGGATGGGATCGACACTGAAGCTTTCTTT.

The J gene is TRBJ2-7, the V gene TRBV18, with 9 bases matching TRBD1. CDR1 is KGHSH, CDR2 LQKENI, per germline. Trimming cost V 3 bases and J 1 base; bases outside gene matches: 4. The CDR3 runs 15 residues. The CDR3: CASSPWTGASYEQYF. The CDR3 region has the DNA TGTGCCAGCTCACCTTGGACAGGGGCATCCTACGAGCAGTACTTC.

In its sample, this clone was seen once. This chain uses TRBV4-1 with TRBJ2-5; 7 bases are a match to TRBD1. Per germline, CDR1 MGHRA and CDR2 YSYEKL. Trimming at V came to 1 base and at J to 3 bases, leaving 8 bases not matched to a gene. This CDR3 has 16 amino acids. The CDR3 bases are TGCGCCAGCAGCCAAGGAGTATTAACAGGGGAAGAGACCCAGTACTTC. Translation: CASSQGVLTGEETQYF.

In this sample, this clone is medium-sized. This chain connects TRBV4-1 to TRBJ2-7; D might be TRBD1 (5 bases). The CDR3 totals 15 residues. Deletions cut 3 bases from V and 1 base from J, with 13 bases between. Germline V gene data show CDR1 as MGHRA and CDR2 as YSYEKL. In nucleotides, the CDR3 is TGCGCCAGCAGCCATTCTCAGGGTGTATCCTACGAGCAGTACTTC. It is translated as CASSHSQGVSYEQYF.

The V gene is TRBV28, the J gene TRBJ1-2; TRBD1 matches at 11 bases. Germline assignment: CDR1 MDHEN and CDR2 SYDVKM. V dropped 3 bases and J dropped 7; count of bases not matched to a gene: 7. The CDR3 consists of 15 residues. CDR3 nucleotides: TGTGCCAGCAGTTTCTCCCGGACAGGGGGCTCTGGCTACACCTTC. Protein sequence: CASSFSRTGGSGYTF.

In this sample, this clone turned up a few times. CDR3 in DNA: TGCGCCAGCAGTCGGACTAGCCCATCGACAGATACGCAGTATTTT. It translates to CASSRTSPSTDTQYF. This chain uses TRBV10-2 with TRBJ2-3; 8 bases are shared with TRBD2. V lost 5 bases, J lost 3 bases, and 7 bases stayed unmatched. The germline V gene has CDR1 WSHSY and CDR2 SAAADI. The length of the CDR3 is 15 residues.

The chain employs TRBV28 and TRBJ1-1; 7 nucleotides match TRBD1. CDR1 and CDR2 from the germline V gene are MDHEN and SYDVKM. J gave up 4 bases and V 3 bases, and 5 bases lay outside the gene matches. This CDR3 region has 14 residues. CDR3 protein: CASSLLQGITEAFF. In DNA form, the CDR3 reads TGTGCCAGCAGTTTGCTACAGGGGATCACTGAAGCTTTCTTT.

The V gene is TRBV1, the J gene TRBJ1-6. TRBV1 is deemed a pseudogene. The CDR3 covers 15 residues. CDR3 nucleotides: TGCACCAGCAGCCAAGATCGGGCCGCTAGCTCACCCCTCCACTTT. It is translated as CTSSQDRAASSPLHF.

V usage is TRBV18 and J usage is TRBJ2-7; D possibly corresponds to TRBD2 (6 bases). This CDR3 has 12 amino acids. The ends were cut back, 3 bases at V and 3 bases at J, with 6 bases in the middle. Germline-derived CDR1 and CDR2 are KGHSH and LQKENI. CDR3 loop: CASSPGGYEQYF. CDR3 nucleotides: TGTGCCAGCTCACCGGGGGGCTACGAGCAGTACTTC.

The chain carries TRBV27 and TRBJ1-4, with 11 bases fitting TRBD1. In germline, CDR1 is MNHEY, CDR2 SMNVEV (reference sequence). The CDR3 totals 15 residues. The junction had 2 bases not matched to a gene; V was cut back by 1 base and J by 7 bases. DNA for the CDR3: TGTGCCAGCAGTTTATGGGGGACAGGGGGTGAAAAACTGTTTTTT. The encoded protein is CASSLWGTGGEKLFF.